A selection of T cell receptor beta chains follows, all from one sample in a study of T cells in Graves' hyperthyroidism and ophthalmopathy. TCRdb re-derived calls from the multiplex PCR reads in MiXCR, one entry per CDR3 protein. The sample shows around 290,000 distinct CDR3 sequences, more than 15% of them seen only once. Material for sequencing was blood. Every receptor here comes from a woman aged 55-69 years with Graves' ophthalmopathy. Each CDR3 is given with its conserved first and last residue. The order of the fields is D gene, clone size, J gene, V gene, CDR3 protein, CDR3 DNA. A D gene is named only where the DNA matches it firmly. Size values are once, few and many counts, or a class for expanded clones, and some rows have none.

d_gene: .
abundance: few
j_gene: TRBJ2-1
v_gene: TRBV5-4
CDR3aa: CASSSGTNSYNEQFF
CDR3nt: TGTGCCAGCAGCTCCGGGACGAACTCCTACAATGAGCAGTTCTTC

d_gene: .
abundance: many
j_gene: TRBJ2-2
v_gene: TRBV19
CDR3aa: CASSIGAVKQYTGELFF
CDR3nt: TGTGCCAGTAGTATAGGGGCTGTGAAGCAGTACACCGGGGAGCTGTTTTTT

d_gene: TRBD1
abundance: .
j_gene: TRBJ1-1
v_gene: TRBV27
CDR3aa: CASSWGQGANTEAFF
CDR3nt: TGTGCCAGCAGCTGGGGACAGGGAGCGAACACTGAAGCTTTCTTT

d_gene: TRBD1
abundance: many
j_gene: TRBJ2-1
v_gene: TRBV5-1
CDR3aa: CASSDGTVSSYNEQFF
CDR3nt: TGCGCCAGCAGCGACGGGACAGTCAGCTCCTACAATGAGCAGTTCTTC

d_gene: .
abundance: few
j_gene: TRBJ2-3
v_gene: TRBV5-1
CDR3aa: CASSWGRDTQYF
CDR3nt: TGCGCCAGCAGCTGGGGTCGGGATACGCAGTATTTT

d_gene: .
abundance: .
j_gene: TRBJ2-7
v_gene: TRBV5-4
CDR3aa: CASSLQYSSYEQYF
CDR3nt: TGTGCCAGCAGCTTGCAGTACAGCTCCTACGAGCAGTACTTC

d_gene: .
abundance: .
j_gene: TRBJ2-3
v_gene: TRBV30
CDR3aa: CAWSTGTGAGTDTQYF
CDR3nt: TGTGCCTGGAGTACCGGGACTGGGGCTGGCACAGATACGCAGTATTTT

d_gene: .
abundance: many
j_gene: TRBJ2-7
v_gene: TRBV4-3
CDR3aa: CASSQERTGYEQYF
CDR3nt: TGCGCCAGCAGCCAAGAGAGAACAGGCTACGAGCAGTACTTC

d_gene: .
abundance: few
j_gene: TRBJ2-7
v_gene: TRBV7-9
CDR3aa: CASSLGRRDSYHEQYF
CDR3nt: TGTGCCAGCAGCTTAGGTCGGCGGGACAGCTACCACGAGCAGTACTTC

d_gene: TRBD1
abundance: .
j_gene: TRBJ2-7
v_gene: TRBV4-3
CDR3aa: CASSQEFAAGGSYEQYF
CDR3nt: TGCGCCAGCAGCCAAGAGTTCGCGGCAGGGGGCTCCTACGAGCAGTACTTC

d_gene: TRBD1
abundance: .
j_gene: TRBJ1-2
v_gene: TRBV6-9
CDR3aa: CAGSFGGQPYGNTF
CDR3nt: TGTGCCGGCAGTTTTGGGGGACAGCCCTATGGCAACACCTTC

d_gene: TRBD1
abundance: .
j_gene: TRBJ1-1
v_gene: TRBV6-2/TRBV6-3
CDR3aa: CASRPDRVSTEAFF
CDR3nt: TGTGCCAGCAGACCCGACAGGGTAAGCACTGAAGCTTTCTTT

d_gene: .
abundance: many
j_gene: TRBJ2-7
v_gene: TRBV19
CDR3aa: CASSSQGIGEQYF
CDR3nt: TGTGCCAGTAGTTCACAGGGAATTGGCGAGCAGTACTTC

d_gene: TRBD2
abundance: .
j_gene: TRBJ2-3
v_gene: TRBV29-1
CDR3aa: CSVEGGSWGTDTQYF
CDR3nt: TGCAGCGTTGAGGGCGGGAGTTGGGGCACAGATACGCAGTATTTT

d_gene: TRBD2
abundance: few
j_gene: TRBJ2-2
v_gene: TRBV6-1
CDR3aa: CASSPLAGGYTGELFF
CDR3nt: TGTGCCAGCAGTCCGCTGGCGGGGGGTTATACCGGGGAGCTGTTTTTT

d_gene: TRBD2
abundance: medium-sized
j_gene: TRBJ2-1
v_gene: TRBV18
CDR3aa: CASSPTSGLSNEQFF
CDR3nt: TGTGCCAGCTCCCCGACTAGCGGGTTGTCCAATGAGCAGTTCTTC

d_gene: .
abundance: many
j_gene: TRBJ2-5
v_gene: TRBV5-6
CDR3aa: CASSLASQETQYF
CDR3nt: TGTGCCAGCAGCTTGGCCAGCCAAGAGACCCAGTACTTC

d_gene: .
abundance: many
j_gene: TRBJ2-2
v_gene: TRBV14
CDR3aa: CASSRTGGARTGELFF
CDR3nt: TGTGCCAGCAGCCGGACTGGGGGTGCCAGGACCGGGGAGCTGTTTTTT

d_gene: TRBD2
abundance: many
j_gene: TRBJ2-3
v_gene: TRBV15
CDR3aa: CATSRDISGANTDTQYF
CDR3nt: TGTGCCACCAGCAGAGATATAAGCGGGGCTAACACAGATACGCAGTATTTT

d_gene: .
abundance: many
j_gene: TRBJ2-7
v_gene: TRBV6-6
CDR3aa: CASSYVHEQYF
CDR3nt: TGTGCCAGCAGTTACGTCCACGAGCAGTACTTC

d_gene: .
abundance: .
j_gene: TRBJ1-2
v_gene: TRBV24-1
CDR3aa: CATSDSREGGGYRCGYTF
CDR3nt: TGTGCCACCAGTGATTCCCGGGAGGGGGGCGGGTATCGGTGTGGCTACACCTTC

d_gene: .
abundance: many
j_gene: TRBJ2-7
v_gene: TRBV20-1
CDR3aa: CSARDLALNYEQYF
CDR3nt: TGCAGTGCTAGAGATCTGGCACTGAACTACGAGCAGTACTTC

d_gene: .
abundance: few
j_gene: TRBJ2-3
v_gene: TRBV29-1
CDR3aa: CSVDKGAVAGGTQYF
CDR3nt: TGCAGCGTTGACAAGGGGGCGGTAGCCGGGGGTACGCAGTATTTT

d_gene: TRBD1
abundance: few
j_gene: TRBJ1-4
v_gene: TRBV28
CDR3aa: CASRAGTATNEKLFF
CDR3nt: TGTGCCAGCAGAGCCGGGACAGCAACTAATGAAAAACTGTTTTTT

d_gene: TRBD2
abundance: many
j_gene: TRBJ2-7
v_gene: TRBV20-1
CDR3aa: CSAKMGGNEQYF
CDR3nt: TGCAGTGCAAAAATGGGAGGGAACGAGCAGTACTTC

d_gene: .
abundance: many
j_gene: TRBJ2-7
v_gene: TRBV7-2
CDR3aa: CASGPGQPPYEQYF
CDR3nt: TGTGCCAGCGGTCCTGGACAGCCTCCCTACGAGCAGTACTTC

d_gene: .
abundance: many
j_gene: TRBJ1-1
v_gene: TRBV20-1
CDR3aa: CSASARGDSEAFF
CDR3nt: TGCAGTGCTAGCGCCCGGGGGGATAGTGAAGCTTTCTTT

d_gene: TRBD1
abundance: few
j_gene: TRBJ1-5
v_gene: TRBV6-1
CDR3aa: CASSPPGGSNQPQHF
CDR3nt: TGTGCCAGCAGCCCTCCAGGGGGTAGCAATCAGCCCCAGCATTTT

d_gene: .
abundance: few
j_gene: TRBJ1-5
v_gene: TRBV12-5
CDR3aa: CASGLGQVDQPQHF
CDR3nt: TGTGCTAGTGGTTTGGGACAGGTAGATCAGCCCCAGCATTTT

d_gene: .
abundance: .
j_gene: TRBJ2-5
v_gene: TRBV2
CDR3aa: CASVAGAYQATQYF
CDR3nt: TGTGCCAGCGTCGCGGGGGCTTACCAAGCGACCCAGTACTTC

d_gene: TRBD1
abundance: .
j_gene: TRBJ1-5
v_gene: TRBV7-2
CDR3aa: CASSRDRTGAYSNQPQHF
CDR3nt: TGTGCCAGCAGCCGTGACCGGACAGGAGCTTATAGCAATCAGCCCCAGCATTTT

d_gene: .
abundance: .
j_gene: TRBJ1-2
v_gene: TRBV6-1
CDR3aa: CASSDSGLGGYTF
CDR3nt: TGTGCCAGCAGTGATTCAGGCCTGGGGGGCTACACCTTC

d_gene: TRBD2
abundance: .
j_gene: TRBJ2-7
v_gene: TRBV10-3
CDR3aa: CAISGSGLAGGHEQYF
CDR3nt: TGTGCCATCAGTGGGTCCGGACTAGCGGGAGGCCACGAGCAGTACTTC

d_gene: .
abundance: few
j_gene: TRBJ1-3
v_gene: TRBV7-8
CDR3aa: CASSYWGTSRGTIYF
CDR3nt: TGTGCCAGCAGCTATTGGGGGACGTCGAGGGGCACCATATATTTT

d_gene: .
abundance: many
j_gene: TRBJ1-2
v_gene: TRBV14
CDR3aa: CASSQVTGLYGYTF
CDR3nt: TGTGCCAGCAGCCAAGTTACAGGATTATATGGCTACACCTTC

d_gene: .
abundance: many
j_gene: TRBJ2-3
v_gene: TRBV29-1
CDR3aa: CSASGGGPEDTQYF
CDR3nt: TGCAGCGCATCGGGTGGGGGTCCCGAAGATACGCAGTATTTT

d_gene: .
abundance: .
j_gene: TRBJ2-2
v_gene: TRBV9
CDR3aa: CASSVENTGELFF
CDR3nt: TGTGCCAGCAGCGTGGAGAACACCGGGGAGCTGTTTTTT

d_gene: TRBD1
abundance: many
j_gene: TRBJ2-2
v_gene: TRBV20-1
CDR3aa: CSATGGTNTGELFF
CDR3nt: TGCAGTGCTACAGGGGGAACGAACACCGGGGAGCTGTTTTTT

d_gene: TRBD1
abundance: many
j_gene: TRBJ2-7
v_gene: TRBV5-8
CDR3aa: CASDRQGYSNEQYF
CDR3nt: TGTGCCAGCGACAGACAGGGGTACTCGAACGAGCAGTACTTC

d_gene: .
abundance: .
j_gene: TRBJ1-6
v_gene: TRBV5-4
CDR3aa: CASEGYNSPLHF
CDR3nt: TGTGCCAGTGAGGGTTATAATTCACCCCTCCACTTT

d_gene: TRBD2
abundance: .
j_gene: TRBJ2-5
v_gene: TRBV2
CDR3aa: CASSGPAGGKETQYF
CDR3nt: TGTGCCAGCAGTGGCCCAGCGGGGGGGAAAGAGACCCAGTACTTC

d_gene: .
abundance: many
j_gene: TRBJ1-2
v_gene: TRBV7-2
CDR3aa: CASSLESSANYGYTF
CDR3nt: TGTGCCAGCAGCTTAGAGTCCTCCGCTAACTATGGCTACACCTTC

d_gene: .
abundance: .
j_gene: TRBJ2-7
v_gene: TRBV7-2
CDR3aa: CASSFLPTRYRTYEQYF
CDR3nt: TGTGCCAGCAGCTTTCTTCCCACCCGATATAGGACTTACGAGCAGTACTTC

d_gene: TRBD1
abundance: .
j_gene: TRBJ2-7
v_gene: TRBV13
CDR3aa: CASSPTGTGAYEQYF
CDR3nt: TGTGCCAGCAGCCCAACCGGGACAGGGGCCTACGAGCAGTACTTC

d_gene: TRBD1
abundance: .
j_gene: TRBJ1-6
v_gene: TRBV28
CDR3aa: CAGDGTGGNYNSPLHF
CDR3nt: TGTGCCGGCGATGGGACAGGTGGAAATTATAATTCACCCCTCCACTTT

d_gene: TRBD1
abundance: .
j_gene: TRBJ2-3
v_gene: TRBV25-1
CDR3aa: CAGTLGSRGRANTQYF
CDR3nt: TGTGCCGGCACTCTTGGGTCCAGGGGGCGCGCAAATACGCAGTATTTT

d_gene: TRBD2
abundance: many
j_gene: TRBJ2-1
v_gene: TRBV6-2/TRBV6-3
CDR3aa: CVSGRSSYNEQFF
CDR3nt: TGTGTTAGCGGGAGGAGCTCCTACAATGAGCAGTTCTTC

d_gene: .
abundance: few
j_gene: TRBJ1-1
v_gene: TRBV7-9
CDR3aa: CASSRRAGVNTEAFF
CDR3nt: TGTGCCAGCAGCCGCCGGGCAGGGGTGAACACTGAAGCTTTCTTT

d_gene: .
abundance: .
j_gene: TRBJ2-5
v_gene: TRBV12-3/TRBV12-4
CDR3aa: CASRPEGTQETQYF
CDR3nt: TGTGCCAGCAGACCAGAGGGGACCCAAGAGACCCAGTACTTC

d_gene: TRBD2
abundance: many
j_gene: TRBJ2-1
v_gene: TRBV3-1
CDR3aa: CASSQPTSGGPNNQQFF
CDR3nt: TGTGCCAGCAGCCAACCAACTAGCGGGGGCCCAAATAACCAGCAGTTCTTC

d_gene: TRBD1
abundance: many
j_gene: TRBJ2-7
v_gene: TRBV20-1
CDR3aa: CSARDRGNEQYF
CDR3nt: TGCAGTGCCCGGGACAGGGGCAACGAGCAGTACTTC

d_gene: TRBD1
abundance: few
j_gene: TRBJ1-2
v_gene: TRBV20-1
CDR3aa: CSAGDRAGYTF
CDR3nt: TGCAGTGCAGGGGACAGGGCGGGCTACACCTTC

d_gene: TRBD1
abundance: many
j_gene: TRBJ2-7
v_gene: TRBV20-1
CDR3aa: CSARDGKGASYEQYF
CDR3nt: TGCAGTGCTAGAGATGGGAAGGGGGCCTCCTACGAGCAGTACTTC

d_gene: .
abundance: few
j_gene: TRBJ2-2
v_gene: TRBV6-1
CDR3aa: CASTSGRRVKLFF
CDR3nt: TGTGCCAGCACCTCGGGGCGTAGGGTGAAGCTGTTTTTT

d_gene: TRBD1
abundance: many
j_gene: TRBJ1-1
v_gene: TRBV12-3/TRBV12-4
CDR3aa: CASSLPGQGSGTEAFF
CDR3nt: TGTGCCAGCAGTTTACCGGGACAGGGATCGGGAACTGAAGCTTTCTTT